This T cell receptor beta chain was sequenced for a study of blood T cells in healthy people across ages. This clonotype was observed a few times. Its target is unknown. From germline, CDR1 is MDHEN and CDR2 SYDVKM. The V and J ends lost 4 bases and 13 bases, in that order; junction bases with no gene match: 4. This CDR3 has 11 residues. Findings and limits, study-wide: Correlation between TCR beta diversity and naive T cell percentage was strong. Underestimates were what the diversity estimates from one million T cells were considered to be.

Together with a sample-barcoded 5' primer, a J-beta primer mix was included in a second PCR lasting about 7 to 12 cycles. In TCRdb, the 5' RACE reads were re-called with MiXCR into one record per CDR3 protein. The sample includes roughly 1,100,000 distinct CDR3 sequences, under 30% of them seen just once. This sample also appeared in a second study, on T cells of mothers and their children.

The sequencing sample was made of blood. The receptor's source is a girl aged 2-10 years in good health. V and J are TRBV28 and TRBJ2-7; TRBD2 matches 10 bases. CDR3 amino acids: CASSSLAGEYF. The CDR3 DNA follows: TGTGCCAGCAGTTCCCTAGCGGGGGAATACTTC.